The rows below give T cell receptor beta chains drawn from one sample of a study of blood T cells in healthy people across ages. TCRdb independently ran MiXCR on the 5' RACE reads; one entry per CDR3 protein. The table includes some 640,000 distinct CDR3 sequences, 49% detected once. The sequenced sample was blood. Source of these receptors: a woman aged 60 to 75 in good health. Each CDR3 is given with its conserved first and last residue. Fields, in order: D gene, J gene, V gene, clone size, CDR3 protein, CDR3 DNA. The D gene is left open where the match is weak. Rows give clone size only sometimes, using once, few, many, or a class for an expanded clone.

>-|TRBJ2-5|TRBV7-3|few
CASSPTGRQGTQETQYF
TGTGCCAGCAGCCCTACGGGCCGGCAGGGCACCCAAGAGACCCAGTACTTC
>TRBD2|TRBJ2-1|TRBV24-1|-
CATSSGLAESYNEQFF
TGTGCCACCAGCTCTGGACTAGCGGAATCCTACAATGAGCAGTTCTTC
>TRBD1|TRBJ2-7|TRBV6-1|-
CASSTRTGPAYEQYF
TGTGCCAGCAGTACTAGGACAGGGCCAGCCTACGAGCAGTACTTC
>-|TRBJ1-1|TRBV9|-
CASGPHTMNTEAFF
TGTGCCAGCGGTCCCCATACCATGAACACTGAAGCTTTCTTT
>-|TRBJ2-3|TRBV7-2|-
CASSLWGSSSTDTQYF
TGTGCCAGCAGCTTATGGGGTAGCAGTAGCACAGATACGCAGTATTTT
>TRBD2|TRBJ2-1|TRBV5-1|-
CASSGEVTSGSHEQFF
TGCGCCAGCAGCGGGGAGGTGACTAGCGGGAGCCATGAGCAGTTCTTC
>-|TRBJ2-7|TRBV7-2|-
CASSFPGGRAYEQYF
TGTGCCAGCAGCTTTCCCGGGGGAAGGGCCTACGAGCAGTACTTC
>-|TRBJ1-2|TRBV28|-
CASSLQDRSGGYTF
TGTGCCAGCAGTTTACAGGATCGTTCTGGCGGCTACACCTTC
>TRBD1|TRBJ2-7|TRBV5-1|-
CASSFTGDLSYEQYF
TGCGCCAGCAGCTTTACAGGGGACCTGAGCTACGAGCAGTACTTC
>-|TRBJ2-2|TRBV11-2|-
CASSPDPGRPNTGELFF
TGTGCCAGCAGCCCCGACCCCGGCAGGCCGAACACCGGGGAGCTGTTTTTT
>TRBD2|TRBJ2-3|TRBV20-1|-
CSAPDSGRARDTQYF
TGCAGTGCTCCGGATAGCGGGAGGGCCAGAGATACGCAGTATTTT
>TRBD2|TRBJ2-3|TRBV6-2/TRBV6-3|-
CASSYEGSGSSTDTQYF
TGTGCCAGCAGTTACGAGGGTAGCGGGAGCTCCACAGATACGCAGTATTTT
>TRBD1|TRBJ1-2|TRBV5-6|-
CASSDRTGGRYGYTF
TGTGCCAGCAGCGATCGGACAGGGGGGAGGTATGGCTACACCTTC
>-|TRBJ2-1|TRBV27|-
CASSSHFRGPSYNEQFF
TGTGCCAGCAGTTCACATTTTCGGGGGCCCTCCTACAATGAGCAGTTCTTC
>-|TRBJ2-5|TRBV2|-
CASSRTSQRDTQYF
TGTGCCAGCAGTCGGACAAGCCAAAGAGATACCCAGTACTTC
>TRBD2|TRBJ2-7|TRBV20-1|-
CSAPRRGTSGSYEQYF
TGCAGTGCTCCGAGGAGGGGGACTAGCGGGAGCTACGAGCAGTACTTC
>-|TRBJ2-4|TRBV4-3|few
CASSQERLAKNIQYF
TGCGCCAGCAGCCAAGAACGGTTGGCCAAAAACATTCAGTACTTC
>-|TRBJ2-5|TRBV29-1|few
CSGGLQETQYF
TGCAGCGGGGGACTTCAAGAGACCCAGTACTTC
>-|TRBJ2-4|TRBV28|-
CASQFERVNIQYF
TGTGCCAGTCAGTTCGAGCGGGTAAACATTCAGTACTTC
>TRBD1|TRBJ1-1|TRBV7-2|few
CASSNRRGITEAFF
TGTGCCAGCAGTAATCGCAGGGGGATAACTGAAGCTTTCTTT
>TRBD1|TRBJ1-2|TRBV7-6|once
CVSSPDRGPGYGYTF
TGTGTCAGCAGCCCAGACAGGGGGCCGGGCTATGGCTACACCTTC
>TRBD1|TRBJ2-7|TRBV15|few
CATSRGQELHEQYF
TGTGCCACCAGCAGGGGACAGGAACTCCACGAGCAGTACTTC
>-|TRBJ2-5|TRBV25-1|-
CASSRRGFKTQYF
TGTGCCAGCAGTCGAAGAGGGTTCAAGACCCAGTACTTC